The next 20 T cell receptor beta chains were all read from a single sample in a study of blood T cell repertoires in COVID-19. Assay: immunoSEQ multiplex PCR; the TCRdb copy retains only in-frame clones and omits some. Among about 140,000 clones listed, roughly 90% were seen once. Sequencing was carried out using peripheral blood. The receptors derive from a man aged 45-60 years with active or convalescent COVID-19.

V is TRBV10-1 and J is TRBJ2-5; 8 bases are a match to TRBD2. V trimming: 2 bases; J trimming: 4 bases; junction bases outside the gene matches: 6. This CDR3 has 15 amino acids. Per the germline V gene, CDR1 is WNHNN and CDR2 is SYGVQD (reference sequence). The DNA for the CDR3 is TGCGCCAGCAGTGAGGCGGGAGGATTTGGAGAGACCCAGTACTTC. Translation gives CASSEAGGFGETQYF.

The CDR3 coding sequence is TGTGCCAGCAGTTTATCGAGAGGGGGACAACCAAATGAAAAACTGTTTTTT. This translates into CASSLSRGGQPNEKLFF. This chain uses TRBV27 with TRBJ1-4, with TRBD1 as a possible D gene (6 bases). Germline V CDR1 and CDR2: MNHEY, SMNVEV (reference sequence). The CDR3 contains 17 residues. V lost 0 bases, J lost 5 bases, and 16 bases lay in between.

The rearrangement uses TRBV6-2 or TRBV6-3 and TRBJ1-1; 7 bases agree with TRBD1. CDR3 length equals 16 residues. The V and J ends lost 2 bases and 1 base, in that order; junction bases with no gene match: 7. The germline V gene has CDR1 MNHEY and CDR2 SVGEGT. CDR3 sequence: CASSYIYRGGNTEAFF. The CDR3 coding sequence is TGTGCCAGCAGTTACATATACAGGGGCGGGAACACTGAAGCTTTCTTT.

This rearrangement joins TRBV6-2 or TRBV6-3 to TRBJ1-5, with TRBD1 matching 8 bases. Germline V CDR1 and CDR2: MNHEY, SVGEGT. The CDR3 has 16 amino acids. Germline trimming cut 5 bases from V and 0 bases from J; bases unmatched to any gene: 6. The CDR3 nucleotides are TGTGCCAGCAGTCCGCAAACAGGGGGTAGCAATCAGCCCCAGCATTTT. Its protein is CASSPQTGGSNQPQHF.

V gene TRBV18 combines with J gene TRBJ2-1, with D possibly being TRBD2 (6 bases). Per the germline V gene, CDR1 is KGHSH and CDR2 is LQKENI. This CDR3 has 15 amino acids. V was pared by 4 bases and J by 0 bases, with 10 bases between. The CDR3 sequence: CASSQTAGSYNEQFF. As DNA, the CDR3 is TGTGCCAGCTCACAAACAGCGGGCTCCTACAATGAGCAGTTCTTC.

The J gene is TRBJ1-5, the V gene TRBV6-2 or TRBV6-3; D may be TRBD1 (6 bases). V was trimmed by 5 bases and J by 6 bases, leaving 8 bases between them. Looked up from germline, CDR1 is MNHEY and CDR2 is SVGEGT. The CDR3 has 12 residues. The CDR3 nucleotides read TGTGCCAGCAGTCCCAGGGGTCAGCCCCAGCATTTT. Translation: CASSPRGQPQHF.

The chain carries TRBV21-1 and TRBJ1-6. TRBV21-1 counts as a pseudogene. This CDR3 comprises 16 residues. This chain's CDR3 is CASSKALGEFNSPLHF. As DNA, the CDR3 is TGTGCCAGCAGCAAAGCGCTTGGGGAGTTTAATTCACCCCTCCACTTT.

The chain employs TRBV15 and TRBJ2-3; D possibly corresponds to TRBD2 (6 bases). Germline V gene lookup returns CDR1 LNHNV and CDR2 YYDKDF (reference sequence). V shed 1 base and J shed 1 base, with 12 bases lying between them. This CDR3 region has 16 residues. The CDR3 here is CATSRVGGGGTDTQYF. In DNA, the CDR3 is TGTGCCACCAGCAGAGTTGGCGGCGGGGGCACAGATACGCAGTATTTT.

The chain links TRBV19 to TRBJ2-2; 7 positions match TRBD2. Germline values: CDR1 LNHDA, CDR2 SQIVND (reference sequence). CDR3 size: 16 residues. The V segment lost 6 bases and the J segment 5 bases; nucleotides outside the gene matches: 12. The CDR3 region is CASRSGGGPGTGELFF. CDR3 sequence (DNA): TGTGCCAGTAGATCTGGGGGAGGGCCAGGAACCGGGGAGCTGTTTTTT.

The CDR3 loop reads CASRSGLEAFF. The CDR3 bases are TGTGCCAGCAGATCAGGCCTTGAAGCTTTCTTT. The V gene is TRBV14, the J gene TRBJ1-1; D gene ambiguous. V lost 6 bases and J lost 7, with 9 bases in between. The CDR3 length is 11 residues. The V gene's germline CDR1 is SGHDN and CDR2 FVKESK.

This clone was recorded only once. The chain has TRBV24-1 and TRBJ1-2; D not resolved. This CDR3 region has 11 residues. CDR1 and CDR2 (germline): KGHDR, SFDVKD. The ends were cut back, 2 bases at V and 8 bases at J, with 5 bases in the middle. CDR3 nucleotide sequence: TGTGCCACCAGTGATTCTTTAGGCTACACCTTC. Amino acids: CATSDSLGYTF.

V gene TRBV7-9 combines with J gene TRBJ1-3, with no clear D. Germline V gene data show CDR1 as SEHNR and CDR2 as FQNEAQ (reference sequence). This CDR3 has 14 amino acids. V lost 5 bases and J lost 8, with 16 bases in between. The CDR3 protein is CASSPELYKHTIYF. The CDR3 DNA reads as TGTGCCAGCAGCCCGGAGCTCTACAAGCACACCATATATTTT.

This sequence joins TRBV9 and TRBJ2-1; D uncertain. Trimming took 4 bases from V and 6 from J, leaving 20 bases between them. Germline V CDR1 and CDR2: SGDLS, YYNGEE. The CDR3 is 16 amino acids. CDR3 region: CASSPEVVVSGNEQFF. For the CDR3, the DNA is TGTGCCAGCAGCCCCGAGGTGGTGGTCTCGGGCAATGAGCAGTTCTTC.

The J gene is TRBJ2-4, the V gene TRBV1; the table's D gene call, TRBD2, was not cross checked with the DNA. TRBV1 is marked as a pseudogene. The CDR3 extends over 18 amino acids. The CDR3 region is CTSSLNLRERCAKNIQYF. The CDR3 DNA reads TGCACCAGCAGCCTAAACCTTCGGGAGAGGTGCGCCAAAAACATTCAGTACTTC.

V and J are TRBV20-1 and TRBJ1-4, with D unclear. CDR1 is DFQATT and CDR2 is SNEGSKA in the germline V gene (reference sequence). V lost 3 bases and J lost 0, with 8 bases in between. CDR3 length: 14 amino acids. CDR3 DNA: TGCAGTGCTAGTTCGGGTGCAACTAATGAAAAACTGTTTTTT. This sequence encodes CSASSGATNEKLFF.

The chain combines TRBV29-1 with TRBJ1-5, with D tentatively TRBD1 (6 bases). V gave up 3 bases and J gave up 0 bases, with 12 bases separating them. The CDR3 totals 15 residues. Germline CDR1 is SQVTM and CDR2 is ANQGSEA. CDR3 loop: CSVDEGDGSNQPQHF. CDR3 bases: TGCAGCGTTGACGAGGGGGATGGTAGCAATCAGCCCCAGCATTTT.

J is TRBJ2-2 and V is TRBV19; D unclear. The germline V gene encodes CDR1 LNHDA and CDR2 SQIVND (reference sequence). Trimming left V 8 bases short and J 4 bases short, with 5 bases between. The CDR3 consists of 11 residues. The CDR3 DNA is TGTGCCAGTTGGGCCACCGGGGAGCTGTTTTTT. Its protein product is CASWATGELFF. Full variable domain (missing parts from reference TRBV19 and TRBJ2-2): DGGITQSPKYLFRKEGQNVTLSCEQNLNHDAMYWYRQDPGQGLRLIYYSQIVNDFQKGDIAEGYSVSREKKESFPLTVTSAQKNPTAFYLCASWATGELFFGEGSRLTVL.

This clone was recorded once. The gene calls are TRBV28 and TRBJ2-3; TRBD2 is a possible D gene (6 bases). Germline CDR1 MDHEN, CDR2 SYDVKM. V was cut by 3 bases and J by 2 bases, with 9 bases left in between. The CDR3 has 14 amino acids. The CDR3 DNA sequence: TGTGCCAGCAGTTTCGGGGGACCCACAGATACGCAGTATTTT. Encoded protein: CASSFGGPTDTQYF.

The rearrangement links TRBV7-8 to TRBJ2-1; a possible D gene is TRBD2 (6 bases). CDR1 and CDR2 (germline): SGHVS, FQNEAQ. Trimming took off 5 bases at V and 5 bases at J, with 22 bases between the two ends. This CDR3 contains 17 residues. The CDR3 sequence: CASSQTPSAPGDNEQFF. The CDR3 nucleotides are TGTGCCAGCAGCCAGACCCCTAGCGCCCCCGGGGACAATGAGCAGTTCTTC.

The rearrangement links TRBV18 to TRBJ1-5; 7 nucleotides line up with TRBD1. Germline assignment: CDR1 KGHSH and CDR2 LQKENI. Unmatched junction bases numbered 8, after V lost 6 bases and J lost 0 bases. The CDR3 is 16 amino acids. CDR3 in DNA: TGTGCCAGCTCCCCCGACAGGGTAATTAGCAATCAGCCCCAGCATTTT. This translates into CASSPDRVISNQPQHF. Variable domain in full (rest from reference TRBV18 and TRBJ1-5): NAGVMQNPRHLVRRRGQEARLRCSPMKGHSHVYWYRQLPEEGLKFMVYLQKENIIDESGMPKERFSAEFPKEGPSILRIQQVVRGDSAAYFCASSPDRVISNQPQHFGDGTRLSIL.